This T cell receptor beta chain is from a study of T cells after yellow fever vaccination. From the 5' RACE reads, TCRdb called clonotypes with MiXCR, one entry per CDR3 protein. The profile shows 95,000 to 100,000 distinct CDR3 sequences, around 5.8% of them singletons. Trimming shortened V by 4 bases and J by 3 bases, and 7 bases separated the two germline ends. Germline CDR1 reads MGHDK; CDR2 reads SYGVNS. This CDR3 region has 12 residues. In this sample, this clonotype turned up a few times. The V gene is TRBV25-1, the J gene TRBJ2-7; no clear D gene. The sequences come from CD8+ T cells sorted from PBMCs, collected 10 days after the yellow fever booster vaccination. This sequence originates from a young man who received the YFV17D yellow fever vaccine. The CDR3 sequence is CASSGVGYEQYF. The CDR3, as DNA: TGTGCCAGCAGTGGTGTTGGCTACGAGCAGTACTTC.